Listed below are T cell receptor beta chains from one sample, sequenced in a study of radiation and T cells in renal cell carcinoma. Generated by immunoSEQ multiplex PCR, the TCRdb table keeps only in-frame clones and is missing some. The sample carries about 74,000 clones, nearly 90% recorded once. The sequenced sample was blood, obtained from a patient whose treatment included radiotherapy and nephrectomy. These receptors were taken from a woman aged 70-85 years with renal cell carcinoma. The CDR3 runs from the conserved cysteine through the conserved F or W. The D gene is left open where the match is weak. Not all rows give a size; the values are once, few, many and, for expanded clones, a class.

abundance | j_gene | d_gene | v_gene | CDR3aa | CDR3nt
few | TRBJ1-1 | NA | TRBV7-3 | CASRDLTGLGTEAFF | TGTGCCAGCAGAGACCTCACCGGTTTGGGAACTGAAGCTTTCTTT
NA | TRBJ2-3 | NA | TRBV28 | CASSLTPGAQGDTQYF | TGTGCCAGCAGTTTAACTCCGGGGGCACAGGGGGATACGCAGTATTTT
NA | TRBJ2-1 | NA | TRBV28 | CASSLTGYYNEQFF | TGTGCCAGCAGTTTAACAGGGTACTACAATGAGCAGTTCTTC
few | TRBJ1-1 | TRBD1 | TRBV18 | CASSPGQVNTEAFF | TGTGCCAGCTCACCGGGACAGGTTAACACTGAAGCTTTCTTT
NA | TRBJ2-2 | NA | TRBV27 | CASSLDLPRAENTGELFF | TGTGCCAGCAGTTTGGACCTCCCGCGGGCAGAAAACACCGGGGAGCTGTTTTTT
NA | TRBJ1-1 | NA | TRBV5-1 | CASTPDSANTEAFF | TGCGCCAGCACACCGGACAGCGCGAACACTGAAGCTTTCTTT
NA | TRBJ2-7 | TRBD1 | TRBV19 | CASSMARGLGEQYF | TGTGCCAGTAGTATGGCCAGGGGGCTAGGCGAGCAGTACTTC
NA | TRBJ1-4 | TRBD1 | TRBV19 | CASSMWGQGLPTNEKLFF | TGTGCCAGTAGTATGTGGGGACAGGGGCTCCCAACTAATGAAAAACTGTTTTTT
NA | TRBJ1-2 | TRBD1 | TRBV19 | CASRKDRASYGYTF | TGTGCCAGTAGAAAGGACAGGGCGTCCTATGGCTACACCTTC
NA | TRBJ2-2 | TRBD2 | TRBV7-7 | CASGGAANTGELFF | TGTGCGAGCGGGGGGGCCGCGAACACCGGGGAGCTGTTTTTT
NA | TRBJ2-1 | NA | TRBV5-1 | CASSLASGGSYNEQFF | TGCGCCAGCAGCTTGGCCTCTGGGGGCTCCTACAATGAGCAGTTCTTC
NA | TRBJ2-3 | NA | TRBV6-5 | CASSYPGAGEYF | TGTGCCAGCAGTTACCCGGGGGCAGGGGAGTATTTT
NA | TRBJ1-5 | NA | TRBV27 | CASSLWGSRNQPQHF | TGTGCCAGCAGTTTATGGGGGTCAAGGAATCAGCCCCAGCATTTT
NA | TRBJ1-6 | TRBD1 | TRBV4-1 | CASSQATGTGNSPLHF | TGCGCCAGCAGCCAAGCCACCGGGACAGGGAATTCACCCCTCCACTTT
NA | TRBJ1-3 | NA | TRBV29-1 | CSAAGCAVLFSGNTIYF | TGCAGCGCCGCAGGATGCGCGGTCCTCTTCTCTGGAAACACCATATATTTT
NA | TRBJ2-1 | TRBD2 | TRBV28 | CASRAGGARNEQFF | TGTGCCAGCAGGGCGGGGGGCGCCCGAAATGAGCAGTTCTTC
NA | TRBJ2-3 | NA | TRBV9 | CASSVESGHGGTQYF | TGTGCCAGCAGCGTAGAGTCCGGGCACGGAGGTACGCAGTATTTT
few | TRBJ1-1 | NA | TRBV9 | CASSVRDTEAFF | TGTGCCAGCAGCGTACGAGACACTGAAGCTTTCTTT
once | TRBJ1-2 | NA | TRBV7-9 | CASSFMNYGYTF | TGTGCCAGCAGCTTTATGAACTATGGCTACACCTTC
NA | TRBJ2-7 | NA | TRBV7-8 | CASSQQSAEQYF | TGTGCCAGCAGCCAACAAAGTGCGGAGCAGTACTTC
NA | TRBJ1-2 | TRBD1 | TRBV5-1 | CASSLGQGARGYTF | TGCGCCAGCAGCTTGGGGCAGGGGGCCAGAGGCTACACCTTC
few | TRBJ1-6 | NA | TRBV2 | CASRQGSSPLHF | TGTGCCAGCAGACAGGGTTCCTCACCCCTCCACTTT
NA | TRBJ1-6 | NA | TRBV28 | CASTDVNSPLHF | TGTGCCAGCACAGACGTCAATTCACCCCTCCATTTT
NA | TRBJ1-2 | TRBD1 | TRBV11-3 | CASGTGTNYGYTF | TGTGCCAGTGGGACAGGGACTAACTATGGCTACACCTTC
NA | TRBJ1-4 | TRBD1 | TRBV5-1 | CASSLAGGNEKLFF | TGCGCCAGCAGCTTAGCAGGGGGTAATGAAAAACTGTTTTTT
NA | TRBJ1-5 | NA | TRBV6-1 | CASSEVLSNQPQHF | TGTGCCAGCAGTGAAGTACTCAGCAATCAGCCCCAGCATTTT
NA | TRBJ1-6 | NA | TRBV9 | CASSVGQQGNSPLHF | TGTGCCAGCAGCGTAGGACAGCAGGGGAATTCACCCCTCCACTTT
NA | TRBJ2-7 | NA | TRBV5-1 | CASSLAYNSYEQYF | TGCGCCAGCAGCTTGGCTTACAACTCCTACGAGCAGTACTTC
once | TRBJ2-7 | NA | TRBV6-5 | CASSFRDGPYEQYF | TGTGCCAGCAGTTTCCGGGATGGCCCCTACGAGCAGTACTTC
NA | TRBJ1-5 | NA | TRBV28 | CASVPGGRQPQHF | TGTGCCAGCGTCCCTGGGGGAAGACAGCCCCAGCATTTT
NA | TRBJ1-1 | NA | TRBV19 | CASSLLSRDTEAFF | TGTGCCAGTAGCCTTCTGTCGAGGGACACTGAAGCTTTCTTT
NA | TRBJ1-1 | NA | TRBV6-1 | CASSEGWGGGTEAFF | TGTGCCAGCAGTGAAGGTTGGGGCGGTGGGACTGAAGCTTTCTTT
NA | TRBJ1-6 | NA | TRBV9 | CASSVGGQDSPLHF | TGTGCCAGCAGCGTAGGGGGACAAGATTCACCCCTCCACTTT
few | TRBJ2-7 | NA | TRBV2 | CASSARTYEQYF | TGTGCCAGCAGCGCCCGCACCTACGAGCAGTACTTC
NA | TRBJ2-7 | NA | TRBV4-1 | CASSQDGISGEQYF | TGCGCCAGCAGCCAAGATGGGATCTCAGGCGAGCAGTACTTC
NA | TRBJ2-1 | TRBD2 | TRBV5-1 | CASSDPSGTSGGQSYNEQFF | TGCGCCAGCAGCGACCCTTCCGGGACTAGCGGGGGTCAGTCCTACAATGAGCAGTTCTTC
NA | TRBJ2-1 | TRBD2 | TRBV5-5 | CASSFGLAGAYNEQFF | TGTGCCAGCAGCTTCGGATTAGCGGGGGCCTACAATGAGCAGTTCTTC
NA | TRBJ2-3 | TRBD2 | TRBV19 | CASSGSGGRSTDTQYF | TGTGCCAGTAGTGGGAGCGGGGGGCGGTCCACAGATACGCAGTATTTT
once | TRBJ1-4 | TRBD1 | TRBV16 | CASSPSRTGYEKLFF | TGTGCCAGCAGCCCCTCCAGGACAGGTTATGAAAAACTGTTTTTT
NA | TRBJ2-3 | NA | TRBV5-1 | CASSFTALGTTDTQYF | TGCGCCAGCAGCTTTACAGCTCTAGGGACCACAGATACGCAGTATTTT
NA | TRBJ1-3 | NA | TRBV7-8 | CASSSAGTRATGNTIYF | TGTGCCAGCAGCTCCGCCGGGACACGGGCGACTGGAAACACCATATATTTT